This passage covers 17 T cell receptor beta chains from one sample sequenced in a study of T cells of healthy individuals. TCRdb redid the calling of the 5' RACE reads with MiXCR, one entry per CDR3 protein. The data contain approximately 58,000 distinct CDR3 sequences, approximately 14% of them singletons. Receptors originate from a human donor in good health.

There are many counts of this clonotype. This chain links TRBV5-4 with TRBJ1-4, with D uncertain. The CDR3 sequence is 13 residues long. In germline, CDR1 is SGHNT, CDR2 YYREEE (reference sequence). V was clipped by 0 bases and J by 4 bases, with 4 bases between them. CDR3: CASSLESNEKLFF. CDR3 bases: TGTGCCAGCAGCTTGGAGAGTAATGAAAAACTGTTTTTT.

The chain carries TRBV6-5 and TRBJ1-2, with D possibly TRBD1 on 5 matching bases. V lost 6 bases to trimming and J lost 7 bases, with 18 bases between them. CDR1 and CDR2 from the germline V gene are MNHEY and SVGAGI. The CDR3 is 14 amino acids. CDR3 DNA: TGTGCCAGCAGCCCCAGGCGGGGCATCCCTGGCTACACCTTC. Translation: CASSPRRGIPGYTF.

This clonotype was detected ten times or more. The chain combines TRBV10-1 with TRBJ2-1; TRBD1 agrees at 9 bases. With 3 bases clipped from V and 9 bases from J, the junction kept 15 bases outside the gene matches. Germline V gene sequence: CDR1 WNHNN, CDR2 SYGVQD (reference sequence). This CDR3 is 17 amino acids long. The CDR3 region has the DNA TGCGCCAGCAGTGAACCTAACCCCGGGACAGGGTCGGGTGAGCAGTTCTTC. It codes for CASSEPNPGTGSGEQFF.

This chain uses TRBV2 with TRBJ2-2; D is ambiguous. Trimming shortened V by 6 bases and J by 4 bases, and 12 bases separated the two germline ends. The CDR3 contains 14 residues. CDR1 and CDR2 (germline): SNHLY, FYNNEI. The CDR3 DNA follows: TGTGCCAGCAGCGCTGACACGGGCACCGGGGAGCTGTTTTTT. Amino acid sequence: CASSADTGTGELFF.

This clonotype has more than one count but fewer than ten. The chain links TRBV2 to TRBJ2-3, with TRBD2 matching over 7 bases. The germline V gene encodes CDR1 SNHLY and CDR2 FYNNEI. This CDR3 contains 14 residues. The J segment lost 1 base and the V segment lost 11 bases, leaving 9 bases of the junction unmatched. Here the CDR3 DNA reads TGTGCCGATTCGACTAGCTCGGGCACAGATACGCAGTATTTT. This gives the protein CADSTSSGTDTQYF.

A few counts support this clonotype. V and J are TRBV29-1 and TRBJ2-7; 9 positions agree with TRBD1. This CDR3 is 15 amino acids long. Looked up from germline, CDR1 is SQVTM and CDR2 is ANQGSEA. V was pared by 1 base and J by 4 bases, with 8 bases of the junction left unmatched. The CDR3 DNA reads as TGCAGCGTTGAAGTAGGGACAGGGTTGGGGTACGAGCAGTACTTC. This encodes CSVEVGTGLGYEQYF.

Here the CDR3 reads CASIPGLGFEQYF. DNA for the CDR3: TGTGCCAGCATCCCCGGACTAGGTTTCGAGCAGTACTTC. The chain recombines TRBV6-6 with TRBJ2-7, with 7 bases aligning to TRBD2. Germline assignment: CDR1 MNHNY and CDR2 SVGAGI (reference sequence). CDR3 length equals 13 residues. Unmatched junction bases numbered 9, after V lost 7 bases and J lost 6 bases.

In regard to this clonotype: A much bigger clone sits one base away, suggesting this may be a read error. The CDR3 DNA follows: TGTGCCAGCAGCTTAACAGGGATCTACAAGCAGTACTTC. It codes for CASSLTGIYKQYF. This rearrangement joins TRBV7-9 to TRBJ2-7; D is possibly TRBD1 (6 bases). The CDR3 is 13 amino acids. Germline-derived CDR1 and CDR2 are SEHNR and FQNEAQ (reference sequence).

V gene TRBV7-9 combines with J gene TRBJ1-1; no firm D call. CDR3 size: 16 residues. Germline CDR1 SEHNR, CDR2 FQNEAQ (reference sequence). Trimming cost V 5 bases and J 0 bases, with 16 bases left between them. CDR3 amino acids: CASSRKLTDMNTEAFF. The CDR3, as DNA: TGTGCCAGCAGCCGAAAACTAACAGATATGAACACTGAAGCTTTCTTT.

Many counts were recorded for this clonotype. The chain joins TRBV5-1 to TRBJ1-1, with 7 bases matching TRBD1. The CDR3 has 16 residues. In germline, CDR1 is SGHRS, CDR2 YFSETQ. V trimming: 4 bases; J trimming: 0 bases; junction bases outside the gene matches: 9. CDR3 sequence: CASSPQGGVMNTEAFF. CDR3 DNA sequence: TGCGCCAGCAGCCCCCAGGGGGGAGTCATGAACACTGAAGCTTTCTTT. Based on the CDR3 plus reference TRBV5-1 and TRBJ1-1, the full variable domain is KAGVTQTPRYLIKTRGQQVTLSCSPISGHRSVSWYQQTPGQGLQFLFEYFSETQRNKGNFPGRFSGRQFSNSRSEMNVSTLELGDSALYLCASSPQGGVMNTEAFFGQGTRLTVV.

This chain uses TRBV5-6 with TRBJ2-3; possibly TRBD1 for D (5 bases). CDR1 is SGHDT, CDR2 YYEEEE, per germline. V was clipped by 0 bases and J by 11 bases, with 7 bases between them. The CDR3 extends over 11 amino acids. The CDR3 sequence: CASSLEGVQYF. The CDR3 DNA follows: TGTGCCAGCAGCTTGGAAGGGGTGCAGTATTTT.

This clonotype was counted a few times. CDR3 region: CAWTPRGRVGGELFF. CDR3 coding DNA: TGTGCCTGGACCCCCAGGGGCAGGGTAGGAGGGGAGCTGTTTTTT. This sequence joins TRBV30 and TRBJ2-2, with a weak D call TRBD1 (6 bases). This CDR3 contains 15 residues. Germline V gene lookup returns CDR1 GTSNPN and CDR2 SVGIG (reference sequence). Deletions cut 4 bases from V and 8 bases from J, with 20 bases between.

The CDR3 nucleotides read TGTGCCACCAGTGCCGCTCAGGGAAGCGGCCAGCCCCAGCATTTT. Protein: CATSAAQGSGQPQHF. The chain combines TRBV24-1 with TRBJ1-5; weak D call: TRBD1 (5 bases). With 5 bases removed from V and 7 bases from J, the gap between germline ends came to 17 bases. The CDR3 covers 15 residues. Germline assignment: CDR1 KGHDR and CDR2 SFDVKD.

This clonotype was seen ten or more times. This chain links TRBV5-1 with TRBJ2-1, with 13 bases that match TRBD2. In germline, CDR1 is SGHRS, CDR2 YFSETQ. J lost 9 bases, V lost 3 bases, and 21 bases had no gene match. This CDR3 contains 20 residues. DNA of the CDR3: TGCGCCAGCAGCTCGCTGGGACTAGCGGGAATATCGGTTGTCGAGGCTGAGCAGTTCTTC. Residues: CASSSLGLAGISVVEAEQFF.

This clonotype turned up a few times. The chain is built from TRBV12-5 and TRBJ2-1, with D perhaps matching TRBD1 (5 bases). CDR3 size: 12 residues. CDR1 LGHNT and CDR2 FRNRAP come from the germline V gene. Trimming cost V 6 bases and J 8 bases, with 11 bases left between them. The CDR3, as DNA: TGTGCTAGTGGCTCCAGGGTTTATGAGCAGTTCTTC. It codes for CASGSRVYEQFF.

The gene calls are TRBV20-1 and TRBJ2-5; 8 bases are a match to TRBD1. The CDR3 is made up of 13 amino acids. Germline CDR1 is DFQATT and CDR2 is SNEGSKA (reference sequence). Trimming removed 5 bases from V and 7 bases from J; junction bases left unmatched: 9. The CDR3 region has the DNA TGCAGTGCTTGTCAACAGGGGGGCCGGACCCAGTACTTC. It specifies CSACQQGGRTQYF.

CDR3 nucleotides: TGTGCCAGCAGTTACCCGAGGGCCTTAGAGACCCAGTACTTC. This gives the protein CASSYPRALETQYF. V gene TRBV12-3 or TRBV12-4 combines with J gene TRBJ2-5, with D possibly being TRBD2 (5 bases). Trimming stripped 4 bases from V and 4 bases from J, with 13 bases between. The CDR3 sequence is 14 residues long.